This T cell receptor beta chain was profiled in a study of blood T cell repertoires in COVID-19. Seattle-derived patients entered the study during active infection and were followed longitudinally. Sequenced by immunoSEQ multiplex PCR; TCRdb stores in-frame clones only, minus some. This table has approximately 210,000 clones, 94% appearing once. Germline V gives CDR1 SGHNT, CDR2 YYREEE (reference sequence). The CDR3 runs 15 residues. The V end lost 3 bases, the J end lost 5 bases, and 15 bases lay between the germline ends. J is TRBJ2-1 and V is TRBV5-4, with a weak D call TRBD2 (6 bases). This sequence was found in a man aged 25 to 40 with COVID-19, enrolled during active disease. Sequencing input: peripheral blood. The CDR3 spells CASSWGLLRNNEQFF. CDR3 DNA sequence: TGTGCCAGCAGCTGGGGACTCCTAAGGAACAATGAGCAGTTCTTC.